This record covers a single T cell receptor (beta chain). This specimen comes from a study of blood T cell repertoires in COVID-19. Study overall: Some COVID-19 samples were acute and others convalescent; all came from the United States, Italy and Spain.

Unmatched junction bases numbered 10, after V lost 4 bases and J lost 6 bases. Germline loops: CDR1 SGHTS, CDR2 YDEGEE. The CDR3 totals 15 residues. Measured with immunoSEQ multiplex PCR; TCRdb has only the in-frame clones, and not every one. The data contain about 270,000 clones, approximately 89% of them singletons. This TCR derives from a man aged 40-55 years who had been exposed to COVID-19. The sample taken for sequencing was PBMCs or T cells enriched from blood (not recorded which). The V and J genes are TRBV5-8 and TRBJ2-3, with 8 nucleotides matching TRBD1. CDR3 in amino acids: CASSDQSGQEDTQYF. CDR3 sequence (DNA): TGTGCCAGCAGCGATCAATCGGGACAGGAGGATACGCAGTATTTT.